The T cell receptor (beta chain) described here comes from a study of cytomegalovirus exposure and HLA in healthy donors. Overall study results and limits: Investigators reported around 150 TCR beta chains as tied to cytomegalovirus. Under in vitro conditions, a few CMV-associated chains were confirmed as specific for CMV antigens. Per published accounts, TCR beta sequences correctly predicted the HLA-A and HLA-B alleles of most subjects.

Primers for the PCR totalled 60 Vbeta and 13 Jbeta. TCRdb keeps only in-frame clones here, not all; method: immunoSEQ multiplex PCR. The data contain tens of thousands of clones, 80% of them singletons. Note on this clone: Its antigen is unidentified.

The origin of this receptor is a woman in her 50s in good health and CMV-seropositive. The material sequenced was PBMCs.

In DNA, the CDR3 is TGCGCCAGCAGCCTTCGGGAGTTACAAGAGACCCAGTACTTC. It yields the protein CASSLRELQETQYF. The genes are TRBV5-1 and TRBJ2-5, with a possible D match to TRBD2 (6 bases). The CDR3 spans 14 residues. V shed 4 bases and J shed 2 bases, with 12 bases lying between them. Germline CDR1 is SGHRS and CDR2 is YFSETQ.